These T cell receptor beta chains were read from a single sample in a study of monozygotic twins with inflammatory bowel disease. TCRdb re-called the 5' RACE reads, yielding one record per CDR3 amino acid sequence without DNA. In total, the table holds around 450,000 distinct CDR3 sequences. The specimen sequenced was blood. The receptors stem from a human donor with ulcerative colitis or Crohn's disease, or a healthy co-twin of an affected twin (not recorded which). Both conserved end residues are part of each CDR3. Fields, in order: V gene, J gene, CDR3 protein.

TRBV12-3/TRBV12-4	TRBJ2-2	CASIPTGQGTGELFF
TRBV5-1	TRBJ1-1	CASSSPSGDTEAFF
TRBV7-2	TRBJ1-2	CASSPGTVNTF
TRBV5-1	TRBJ1-4	CASSLAYTNEKLFF
TRBV12-3/TRBV12-4	TRBJ2-3	CASSETRGRADTQYF
TRBV10-3	TRBJ2-7	CAISPGQGDGYEQYF
TRBV29-1	TRBJ1-3	CSVHGHSGNTIYF
TRBV5-4	TRBJ2-2	CASSVDGGPGELFF
TRBV5-1	TRBJ1-1	CASSSDPGPNTEAFF
TRBV2	TRBJ2-5	CASSASQAGAEAQYF
TRBV5-1	TRBJ2-7	CASSLVTSGGTEQYF
TRBV20-1	TRBJ1-5	CSASEDRGLQPQHF
TRBV7-8	TRBJ1-5	CASSLVAYDSNQPQHF
TRBV20-1	TRBJ2-7	CSVPPLAGTNEQYF
TRBV5-1	TRBJ1-2	CASSRGQGKDGYTF
TRBV6-1	TRBJ2-7	CASCYPGLLTGQYF
TRBV5-1	TRBJ2-1	CASSLGGGRYNEQFF
TRBV10-3	TRBJ2-2	CAIRGTGVSGELFF
TRBV10-2	TRBJ2-3	CASRVAGAQDTQYF
TRBV15	TRBJ1-4	CATSRSATGTNEKLFF
TRBV7-2	TRBJ2-7	CASSYRGEQYF
TRBV27	TRBJ2-1	CASSLSRASDYNEQFF
TRBV6-5	TRBJ1-4	CASSYSKQDPFF
TRBV19	TRBJ2-1	CASRVEGDYNEQFF
TRBV5-1	TRBJ2-1	CASSLGGTANEQFF
TRBV6-5	TRBJ2-7	CASNMRQGSEQYF
TRBV25-1	TRBJ2-5	CASSEGTGALGETQYF
TRBV5-1	TRBJ2-2	CASSAGQMNTGELFF
TRBV20-1	TRBJ1-3	CSARYDRGGNTIYF
TRBV29-1	TRBJ2-7	CSVESGTYEQYF
TRBV24-1	TRBJ2-3	CATSEAWTSGDHTDTQYF
TRBV19	TRBJ2-3	CASSTRGAGGTDTQYF
TRBV6-1	TRBJ2-1	CASSDLTRIVNEQFF
TRBV30	TRBJ2-2	CAWKSGQGVTGELFF
TRBV20-1	TRBJ2-7	CNARDSLSGTSGSREQYF
TRBV12-3/TRBV12-4	TRBJ1-5	CASSGNARGQPQHF
TRBV20-1	TRBJ2-3	CSARKGSGSADTQYF
TRBV5-1	TRBJ2-3	CASSLQLGTDTQYF
TRBV12-3/TRBV12-4	TRBJ1-2	CASSLNGRKTF
TRBV5-1	TRBJ2-2	CASSETGMNTGELFF
TRBV20-1	TRBJ2-7	CSATRLAGYYEQYF
TRBV18	TRBJ2-7	CASSLPMKGVYEQYF
TRBV7-2	TRBJ1-2	CASSLATEYGYTF
TRBV12-3/TRBV12-4	TRBJ2-3	CASSTGLAGADTQYF
TRBV7-8	TRBJ2-1	CASSQDRSNEQFF
TRBV29-1	TRBJ2-5	CSVYGGRVGETQYF
TRBV20-1	TRBJ2-5	CSAREQVQETQYF
TRBV28	TRBJ1-5	CASELTGHQPQHF
TRBV7-2	TRBJ2-1	CASSKGTYNEQFF
TRBV6-5	TRBJ1-2	CASSYTRGGGYTF
TRBV12-3/TRBV12-4	TRBJ2-3	CASSTAGGGDTQYF
TRBV19	TRBJ2-6	CASSITRGRGLANVLTF
TRBV7-2	TRBJ2-2	CASSRGGQNTGELFF
TRBV6-1	TRBJ2-2	CASSESGKHTGELFF
TRBV3-1	TRBJ1-6	CASSQDMDRSYYSPLHF
TRBV6-5	TRBJ2-7	CASSWRPWVSEQYF
TRBV5-8	TRBJ2-7	CASSRRTGGYEQYF